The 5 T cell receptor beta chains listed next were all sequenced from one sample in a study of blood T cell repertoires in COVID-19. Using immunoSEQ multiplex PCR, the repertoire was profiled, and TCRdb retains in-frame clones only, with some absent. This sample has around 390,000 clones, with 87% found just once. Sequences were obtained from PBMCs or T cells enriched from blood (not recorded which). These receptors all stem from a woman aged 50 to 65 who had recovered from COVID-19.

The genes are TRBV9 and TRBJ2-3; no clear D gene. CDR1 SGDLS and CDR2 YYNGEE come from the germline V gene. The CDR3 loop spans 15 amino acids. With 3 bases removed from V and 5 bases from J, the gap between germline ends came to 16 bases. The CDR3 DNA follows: TGTGCCAGCAGCGCCCTTTCCCGTCCGGTAGATACGCAGTATTTT. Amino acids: CASSALSRPVDTQYF.

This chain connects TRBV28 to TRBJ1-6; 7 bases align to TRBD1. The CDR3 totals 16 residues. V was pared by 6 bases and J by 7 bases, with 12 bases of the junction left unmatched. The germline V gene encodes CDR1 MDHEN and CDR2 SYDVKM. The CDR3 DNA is TGTGCCAGCAGCTCACCTGGGACAGCCAGAAATTCACCCCTCCACTTT. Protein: CASSSPGTARNSPLHF.

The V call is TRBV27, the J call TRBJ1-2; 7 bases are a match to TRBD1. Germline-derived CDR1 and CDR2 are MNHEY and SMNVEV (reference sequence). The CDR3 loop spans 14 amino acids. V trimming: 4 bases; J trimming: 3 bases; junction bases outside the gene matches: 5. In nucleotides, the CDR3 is TGTGCCAGCAGTTCAATTGACAGGGACTATGGCTACACCTTC. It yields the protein CASSSIDRDYGYTF.

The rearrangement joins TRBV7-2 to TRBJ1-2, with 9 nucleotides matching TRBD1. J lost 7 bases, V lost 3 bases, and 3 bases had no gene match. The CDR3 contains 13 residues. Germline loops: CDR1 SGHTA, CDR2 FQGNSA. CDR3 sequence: CASSFTGGGGYTF. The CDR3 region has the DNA TGTGCCAGCAGCTTCACAGGGGGCGGTGGCTACACCTTC.

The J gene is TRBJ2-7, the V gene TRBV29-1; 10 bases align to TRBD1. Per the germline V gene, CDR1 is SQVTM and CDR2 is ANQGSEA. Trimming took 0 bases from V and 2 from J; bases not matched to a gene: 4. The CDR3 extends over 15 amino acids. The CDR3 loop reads CSVEDRTGGAYEQYF. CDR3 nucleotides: TGCAGCGTTGAAGATCGGACAGGGGGAGCCTACGAGCAGTACTTC.